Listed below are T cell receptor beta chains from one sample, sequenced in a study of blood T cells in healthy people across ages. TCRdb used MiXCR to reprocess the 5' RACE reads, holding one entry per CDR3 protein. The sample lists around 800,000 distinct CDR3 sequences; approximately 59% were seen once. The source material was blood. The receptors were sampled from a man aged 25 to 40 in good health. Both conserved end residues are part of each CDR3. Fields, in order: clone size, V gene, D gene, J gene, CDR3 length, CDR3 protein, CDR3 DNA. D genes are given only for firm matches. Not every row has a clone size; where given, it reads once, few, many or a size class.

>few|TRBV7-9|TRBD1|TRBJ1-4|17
CASSVGQGGRGNEKLFF
TGTGCCAGCAGCGTTGGACAGGGGGGACGTGGTAATGAAAAACTGTTTTTT
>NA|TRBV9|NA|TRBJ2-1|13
CASSVGIAETQFF
TGTGCCAGCAGCGTAGGTATAGCAGAGACCCAGTTCTTC
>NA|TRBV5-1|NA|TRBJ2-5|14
CASSVEQRQETQYF
TGCGCCAGCAGCGTGGAACAGAGACAAGAGACCCAGTACTTC
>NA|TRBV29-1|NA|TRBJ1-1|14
CSVVQAGGNTEAFF
TGCAGCGTTGTTCAGGCCGGGGGGAACACTGAAGCTTTCTTT
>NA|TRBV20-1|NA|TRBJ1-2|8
CRIYGYTF
TGCAGGATATATGGCTACACCTTC
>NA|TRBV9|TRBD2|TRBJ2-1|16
CASSGTGTSSYNEQFF
TGTGCCAGCAGCGGAACCGGGACTAGCTCCTACAATGAGCAGTTCTTC
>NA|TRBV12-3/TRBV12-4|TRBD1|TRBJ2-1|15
CASSTGTGHYNEQFF
TGTGCCAGCAGTACCGGGACAGGCCATTACAATGAGCAGTTCTTC
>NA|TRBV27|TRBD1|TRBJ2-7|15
CASSLQGGQTYEQYF
TGTGCCAGCAGTTTGCAAGGGGGCCAAACCTACGAGCAGTACTTC
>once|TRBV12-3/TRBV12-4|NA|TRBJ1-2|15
CASSITGITDYGYTF
TGTGCCAGCAGTATCACAGGAATAACCGACTATGGCTACACCTTC
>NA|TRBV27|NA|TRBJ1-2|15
CASSLTPGPVYGYTF
TGTGCCAGCAGTTTAACCCCCGGGCCAGTCTATGGCTACACCTTC
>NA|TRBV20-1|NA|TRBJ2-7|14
CSADGDIGFYEQYF
TGCAGTGCTGACGGGGACATAGGGTTCTACGAGCAGTACTTC
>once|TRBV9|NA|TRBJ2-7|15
CASSPQGQPYNEQYF
TGTGCCAGCAGCCCGCAGGGACAACCATACAATGAGCAGTACTTC
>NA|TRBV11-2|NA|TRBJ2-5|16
CASGLLDRFLAETQYF
TGTGCCAGCGGCCTTTTGGACAGATTCCTCGCGGAGACCCAGTACTTC
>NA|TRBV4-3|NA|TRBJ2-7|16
CASSQDINRISYEQYF
TGCGCCAGCAGCCAAGATATAAATCGAATTTCCTACGAGCAGTACTTC
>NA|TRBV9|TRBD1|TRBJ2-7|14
CASSAGGEAYEQYF
TGTGCCAGCAGCGCAGGGGGCGAGGCCTACGAGCAGTACTTC
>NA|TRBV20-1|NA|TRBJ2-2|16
CSARKNGRRNAGELFF
TGCAGTGCTAGAAAAAACGGACGACGCAACGCCGGGGAGCTGTTTTTT
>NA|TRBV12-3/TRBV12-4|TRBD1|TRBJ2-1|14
CASSGRDSYNEQFF
TGTGCCAGCAGCGGCCGGGACAGCTACAATGAGCAGTTCTTC
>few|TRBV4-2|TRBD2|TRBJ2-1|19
CASSQDPAGGVSSYNEQFF
TGTGCCAGCAGCCAAGATCCAGCGGGGGGTGTTAGCTCCTACAATGAGCAGTTCTTC
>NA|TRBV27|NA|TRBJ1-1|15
CASSPRQWSNTEAFF
TGTGCCAGCAGTCCGCGACAATGGTCTAACACTGAAGCTTTCTTT
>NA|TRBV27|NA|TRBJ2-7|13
CASGNGPIYEQYF
TGTGCCAGCGGAAACGGTCCCATTTACGAGCAGTACTTC
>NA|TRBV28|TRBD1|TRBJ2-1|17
CASRLEDAGTDFDEQFF
TGTGCCAGCAGGTTAGAAGACGCCGGGACAGACTTCGATGAGCAGTTCTTC
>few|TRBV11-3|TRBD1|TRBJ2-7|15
CASSPRQGDAYEQYF
TGTGCCAGCAGCCCCCGACAGGGGGACGCCTACGAGCAGTACTTC
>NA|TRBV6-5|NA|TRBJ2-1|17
CASSSPLRGTQGYEQFF
TGTGCCAGCAGTTCGCCGCTACGGGGGACCCAAGGGTATGAGCAGTTCTTC
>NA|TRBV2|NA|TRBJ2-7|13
CASGKDPTGEQYF
TGTGCCAGCGGGAAGGACCCCACGGGCGAGCAGTACTTC
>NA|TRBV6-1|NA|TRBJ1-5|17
CASSPIGGSAPNQPQHF
TGTGCCAGCAGCCCGATAGGCGGCAGTGCCCCTAATCAGCCCCAGCATTTT
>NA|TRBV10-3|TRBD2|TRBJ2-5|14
CAIAILAGVETQYF
TGTGCCATCGCTATTCTAGCGGGGGTTGAGACCCAGTACTTC
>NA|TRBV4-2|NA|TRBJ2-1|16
CASSSITGRSGAEQFF
TGTGCCAGCAGCTCGATAACCGGGAGGTCAGGGGCTGAGCAGTTCTTC
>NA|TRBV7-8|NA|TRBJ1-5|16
CASSSVGRGSNQPQHF
TGTGCCAGCAGCTCTGTGGGTAGGGGGAGCAATCAGCCCCAGCATTTT
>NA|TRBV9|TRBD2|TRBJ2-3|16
CASSEGQRGDTDTQYF
TGTGCCAGCAGCGAGGGGCAGCGGGGGGATACAGATACGCAGTATTTT
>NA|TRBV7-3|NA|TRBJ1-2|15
CASSPHGGTVYGYTF
TGTGCCAGCAGCCCCCATGGGGGCACGGTCTATGGCTACACCTTC
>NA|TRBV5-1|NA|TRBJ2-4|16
CASSGSPPEAKNIQYF
TGCGCCAGCAGCGGGAGCCCCCCCGAAGCCAAAAACATTCAGTACTTC